This paragraph reports one T cell receptor beta chain. In the original analysis: Using reference gene primer amplification, nucleated cell counts were estimated. Sequencing was performed with immunoSEQ multiplex PCR; in TCRdb, only in-frame clones are kept and a portion is missing. The V and J calls and clone size come from that table; D and trimming were worked out from the DNA. In the table there are some 150,000 clones, roughly 80% of which are singletons. These data belong to a study of blood T cell repertoires in COVID-19. Study as a whole: COVID-19 samples, acute and convalescent, were from the United States, Italy and Spain.

The germline V gene has CDR1 SQVTM and CDR2 ANQGSEA. The CDR3 has 14 amino acids. Germline trimming cut 2 bases from V and 4 bases from J; bases unmatched to any gene: 5. The receptor was isolated from a man between 50 and 59 years old with active or convalescent COVID-19. Sequencing was done on a sample of peripheral blood. The chain recombines TRBV29-1 with TRBJ2-5, with TRBD2 matching 9 bases. CDR3 in amino acids: CSVERSGSPETQYF. CDR3 bases: TGCAGCGTTGAACGTAGCGGGAGCCCAGAGACCCAGTACTTC.